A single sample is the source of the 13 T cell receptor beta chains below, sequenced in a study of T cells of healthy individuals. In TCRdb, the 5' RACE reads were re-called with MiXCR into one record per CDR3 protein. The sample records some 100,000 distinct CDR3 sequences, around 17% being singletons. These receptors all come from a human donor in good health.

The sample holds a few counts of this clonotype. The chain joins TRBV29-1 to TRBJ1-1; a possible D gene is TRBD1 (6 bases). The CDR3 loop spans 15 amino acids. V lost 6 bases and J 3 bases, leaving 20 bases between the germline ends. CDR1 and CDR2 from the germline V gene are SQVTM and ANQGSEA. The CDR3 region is CSVDTGWSSDTEAFF. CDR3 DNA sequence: TGCAGCGTGGATACAGGGTGGAGTTCGGACACTGAAGCTTTCTTT.

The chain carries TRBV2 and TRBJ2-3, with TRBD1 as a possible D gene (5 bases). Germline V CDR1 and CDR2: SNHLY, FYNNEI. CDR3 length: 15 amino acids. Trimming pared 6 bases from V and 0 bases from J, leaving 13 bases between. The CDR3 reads CASRSGQTSTDTQYF. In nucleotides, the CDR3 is TGTGCCAGCAGATCTGGACAAACTAGCACAGATACGCAGTATTTT.

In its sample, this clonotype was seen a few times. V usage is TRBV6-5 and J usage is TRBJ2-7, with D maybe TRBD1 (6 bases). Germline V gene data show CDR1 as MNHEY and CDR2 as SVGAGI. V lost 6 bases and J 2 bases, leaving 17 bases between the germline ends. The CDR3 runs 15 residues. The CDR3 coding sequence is TGTGCCAGCAGCCTTATTCCAGGGGTTACCTACGAGCAGTACTTC. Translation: CASSLIPGVTYEQYF.

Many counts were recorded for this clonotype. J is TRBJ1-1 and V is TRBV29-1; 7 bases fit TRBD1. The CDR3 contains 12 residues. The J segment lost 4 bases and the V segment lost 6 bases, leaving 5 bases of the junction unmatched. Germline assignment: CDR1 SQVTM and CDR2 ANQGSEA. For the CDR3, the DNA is TGCAGCGTGCAGGGGGGTTCCACTGAAGCTTTCTTT. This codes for CSVQGGSTEAFF.

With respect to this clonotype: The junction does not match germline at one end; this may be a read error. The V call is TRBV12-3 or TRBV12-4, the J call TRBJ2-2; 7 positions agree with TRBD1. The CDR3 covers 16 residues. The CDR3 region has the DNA TGTGCCAGCAGTTTAAAGGGGGCCTCGAATACCGGGGAGCTGTTTTTT. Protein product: CASSLKGASNTGELFF.

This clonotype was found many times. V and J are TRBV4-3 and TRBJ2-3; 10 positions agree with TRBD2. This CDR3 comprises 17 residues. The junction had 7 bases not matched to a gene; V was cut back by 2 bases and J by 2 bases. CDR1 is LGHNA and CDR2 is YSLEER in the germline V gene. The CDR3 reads CASSQNSGGPSTDTQYF. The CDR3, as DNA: TGCGCCAGCAGCCAAAATAGCGGGGGGCCGTCCACAGATACGCAGTATTTT.

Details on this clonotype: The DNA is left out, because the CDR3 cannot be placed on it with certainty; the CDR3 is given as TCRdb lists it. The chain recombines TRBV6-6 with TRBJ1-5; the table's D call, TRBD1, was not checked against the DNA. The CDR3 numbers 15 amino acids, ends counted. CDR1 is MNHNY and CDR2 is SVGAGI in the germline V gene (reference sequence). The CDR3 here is CASSYWGQGNQPQHF.

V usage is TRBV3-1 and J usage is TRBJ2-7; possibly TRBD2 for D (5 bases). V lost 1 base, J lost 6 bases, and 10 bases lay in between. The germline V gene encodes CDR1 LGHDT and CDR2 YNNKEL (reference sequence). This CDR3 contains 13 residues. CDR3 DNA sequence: TGTGCCAGCAGCCAAGTTAGACGGGGCGAGCAGTACTTC. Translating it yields CASSQVRRGEQYF.

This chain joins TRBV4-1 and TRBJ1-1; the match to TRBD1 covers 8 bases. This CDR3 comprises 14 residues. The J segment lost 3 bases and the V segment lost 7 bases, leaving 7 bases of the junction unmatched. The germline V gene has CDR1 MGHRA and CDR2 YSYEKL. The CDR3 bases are TGCGCCAGCAAGCTCCGGACAGGGTACACTGAAGCTTTCTTT. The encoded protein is CASKLRTGYTEAFF.

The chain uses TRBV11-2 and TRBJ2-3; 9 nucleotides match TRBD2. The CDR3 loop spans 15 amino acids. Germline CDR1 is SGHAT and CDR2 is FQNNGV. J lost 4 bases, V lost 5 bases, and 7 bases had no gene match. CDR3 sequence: CASSHLAGSADTQYF. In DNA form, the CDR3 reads TGTGCCAGCAGCCATCTAGCGGGGTCTGCAGATACGCAGTATTTT.

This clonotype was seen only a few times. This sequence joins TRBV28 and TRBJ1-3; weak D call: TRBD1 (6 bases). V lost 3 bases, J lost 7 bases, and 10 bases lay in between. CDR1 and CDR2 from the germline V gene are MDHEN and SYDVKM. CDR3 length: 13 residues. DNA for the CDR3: TGTGCCAGCAGTTTCGGGGGGCTCAACACCATATATTTT. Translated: CASSFGGLNTIYF.

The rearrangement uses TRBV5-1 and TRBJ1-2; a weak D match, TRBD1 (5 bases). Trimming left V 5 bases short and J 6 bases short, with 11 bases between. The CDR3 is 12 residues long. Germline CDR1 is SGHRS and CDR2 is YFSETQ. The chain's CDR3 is CASSWGTDGYTF. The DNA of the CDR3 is TGCGCCAGCAGTTGGGGGACTGATGGCTACACCTTC.

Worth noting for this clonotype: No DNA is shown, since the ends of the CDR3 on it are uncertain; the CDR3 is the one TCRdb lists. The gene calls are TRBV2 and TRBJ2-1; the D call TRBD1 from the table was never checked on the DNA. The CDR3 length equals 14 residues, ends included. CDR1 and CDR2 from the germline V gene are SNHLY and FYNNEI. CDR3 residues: CASILESTGGEQFF.